This T cell receptor beta chain was identified in a study of cytomegalovirus exposure and HLA in healthy donors. The V gene's germline CDR1 is SGHAT and CDR2 FQNNGV. The CDR3 totals 16 residues. The V and J ends lost 8 bases and 2 bases, in that order; junction bases with no gene match: 14. Study-wide points: Analysis performed later showed TCR beta chains linked to HLA being more clonally expanded than equally common others. TCR beta chains numbering more than 150 were designated cytomegalovirus-associated.

In the case of this clone: Antigen specificity is unknown.

PCR primers comprised 60 Vbeta and 13 Jbeta primers. The protocol was immunoSEQ multiplex PCR, while the TCRdb copy is restricted to in-frame clones and leaves out a portion. The sample lists around 280,000 clones; 70% to 90% were seen once. Sample: PBMCs. The sequence came from a woman between 18 and 29 years old in good health and CMV-seronegative. V and J are TRBV11-2 and TRBJ1-2, with 7 positions matching TRBD1. The CDR3 here is CASREGRGARNYGYTF. The CDR3 DNA is TGTGCCAGCCGTGAAGGCAGGGGGGCCCGAAACTATGGCTACACCTTC.